These 16 T cell receptor beta chains came from one sample sequenced in a study of blood T cell repertoires in COVID-19. Assay: immunoSEQ multiplex PCR; the TCRdb copy retains only in-frame clones and omits some. The sample includes around 250,000 clones, about nine tenths of them seen just once. The sample comprised PBMCs or T cells enriched from blood (not recorded which). The receptors here all came from a man aged 50 or older who had been exposed to COVID-19.

The J gene is TRBJ1-2, the V gene TRBV5-4; 12 positions agree with TRBD1. The V gene end was trimmed by 6 bases and the J gene end by 6 bases; junction bases not matched to a gene: 12. CDR1 SGHNT and CDR2 YYREEE come from the germline V gene (reference sequence). The CDR3 has 16 residues. The CDR3 reads CASTVPGTGGENGYTF. DNA for the CDR3: TGTGCCAGCACCGTACCAGGGACAGGGGGCGAGAATGGCTACACCTTC.

V and J are TRBV28 and TRBJ1-2; D remains ambiguous. The CDR3 runs 14 residues. The germline gives CDR1 MDHEN, CDR2 SYDVKM. V lost 3 bases to trimming and J lost 2 bases, with 10 bases between them. The CDR3 loop reads CASSFPHSNYGYTF. In DNA, the CDR3 is TGTGCCAGCAGTTTCCCCCACAGCAACTATGGCTACACCTTC.

V gene TRBV7-2 combines with J gene TRBJ2-5, with 7 nucleotides matching TRBD2. V was clipped by 2 bases and J by 5 bases; unmatched bases: 5. The CDR3 extends over 14 amino acids. Germline-derived CDR1 and CDR2 are SGHTA and FQGNSA. The CDR3 DNA reads TGTGCCAGCAGCTTACAGCGGGGAGCGGAGACCCAGTACTTC. It yields the protein CASSLQRGAETQYF.

The chain uses TRBV19 and TRBJ1-1, with 7 bases lining up with TRBD1. This CDR3 has 14 residues. Germline trimming cut 2 bases from V and 7 bases from J; bases unmatched to any gene: 7. The germline V gene encodes CDR1 LNHDA and CDR2 SQIVND (reference sequence). The CDR3 loop reads CASSIRDSRDEAFF. The CDR3, as DNA: TGTGCCAGTAGTATAAGGGACAGTAGGGATGAAGCTTTCTTT.

This clone was observed a few times. The V gene is TRBV5-5, the J gene TRBJ1-2; D possibly corresponds to TRBD1 (5 bases). The V gene lost 1 base and the J gene lost 8 bases, with 12 bases spanning the gap. The germline gives CDR1 SGHKS, CDR2 YYEKEE (reference sequence). The length of the CDR3 is 13 residues. The CDR3 bases are TGTGCCAGCAGCTTGCACGGGGGTCGGGGCTACACCTTC. Protein sequence: CASSLHGGRGYTF.

The chain combines TRBV3-1 (or the pseudogene TRBV3-2) with TRBJ2-3, with 9 positions matching TRBD2. The CDR3 has 13 amino acids. Losses at the gene ends were 4 bases for V and 6 bases for J; bases not matched to a gene: 2. From germline, CDR1 is LGHDT and CDR2 YNNKEL (reference sequence). The CDR3, as DNA: TGTGCCAGCAGCCGTAGCGGGGGTGATACGCAGTATTTT. Its protein product is CASSRSGGDTQYF.

The chain carries TRBV30 and TRBJ1-3, with D perhaps matching TRBD1 (5 bases). Germline lookup yields CDR1 GTSNPN and CDR2 SVGIG (reference sequence). Trimming took off 4 bases at V and 0 bases at J, with 10 bases between the two ends. The CDR3 loop spans 14 amino acids. The CDR3 loop reads CAWTTGLSGNTIYF. The CDR3 DNA sequence: TGTGCCTGGACAACGGGACTCTCTGGAAACACCATATATTTT.

The chain links TRBV11-3 to TRBJ2-1, with 9 bases that match TRBD2. Germline CDR1 reads SGHNT; CDR2 reads YENEEA. The V segment lost 5 bases and the J segment 8 bases; nucleotides outside the gene matches: 19. The CDR3 covers 18 residues. The CDR3, as DNA: TGTGCCAGCAGCCAGTCAGTAGCTAGCGGGGATGGGGGGTATGAGCAGTTCTTC. Protein product: CASSQSVASGDGGYEQFF.

A single count supports this clone. J is TRBJ1-4 and V is TRBV25-1; tentatively, D is TRBD1 (6 bases). Per the germline V gene, CDR1 is MGHDK and CDR2 is SYGVNS. The V and J ends lost 4 bases and 8 bases respectively, with 17 bases between them. This CDR3 is 15 amino acids long. This CDR3 reads CASSVPGRGNEKLFF. The CDR3 bases are TGTGCCAGCAGTGTCCCCGGCAGGGGCAACGAAAAACTGTTTTTT.

This chain uses TRBV6-5 with TRBJ1-1; D may be TRBD1 (6 bases). This CDR3 is built from 13 residues. From germline, CDR1 is MNHEY and CDR2 SVGAGI. The V end was cut by 6 bases, the J end by 4 bases, with 12 bases between. The CDR3 loop is CASSVRGSTEAFF. CDR3 DNA: TGTGCCAGCAGCGTCAGGGGATCCACTGAAGCTTTCTTT.

V usage is TRBV5-5 and J usage is TRBJ1-3, with unresolved D. The CDR3 contains 16 residues. Germline V CDR1 and CDR2: SGHKS, YYEKEE (reference sequence). Trimming shortened V by 4 bases and J by 0 bases, and 14 bases separated the two germline ends. CDR3: CASSRSSGDSGNTIYF. The CDR3 DNA reads TGTGCCAGCAGCCGCTCCTCCGGGGACTCTGGAAACACCATATATTTT. Full variable domain (missing parts from reference TRBV5-5 and TRBJ1-3): DAGVTQSPTHLIKTRGQQVTLRCSPISGHKSVSWYQQVLGQGPQFIFQYYEKEERGRGNFPDRFSARQFPNYSSELNVNALLLGDSALYLCASSRSSGDSGNTIYFGEGSWLTVV.

V usage is TRBV2 and J usage is TRBJ1-1; TRBD1 agrees at 7 bases. Germline lookup yields CDR1 SNHLY and CDR2 FYNNEI. The J segment lost 4 bases and the V segment lost 7 bases, leaving 6 bases of the junction unmatched. This CDR3 has 13 residues. CDR3 loop: CASITQGTTEAFF. The CDR3 nucleotides are TGTGCCAGCATCACACAGGGGACCACTGAAGCTTTCTTT.

V and J are TRBV19 and TRBJ1-5; possibly TRBD1 for D (6 bases). Trimming left V 4 bases short and J 0 bases short, with 16 bases between. Per germline, CDR1 LNHDA and CDR2 SQIVND (reference sequence). The CDR3 spans 17 residues. The CDR3 DNA is TGTGCCAGTAGTACCGGACAGACCAAATATAGCAATCAGCCCCAGCATTTT. It yields the protein CASSTGQTKYSNQPQHF.

Only one count was recorded for this clone. This sequence joins TRBV10-3 and TRBJ1-2; D call uncertain. V shed 2 bases and J shed 0 bases, with 10 bases lying between them. CDR3 size: 15 residues. Germline assignment: CDR1 ENHRY and CDR2 SYGVKD. CDR3 nucleotides: TGTGCCATCAGTGAGATCCCAGACACTAACTATGGCTACACCTTC. Encoded protein: CAISEIPDTNYGYTF.

This clone was observed once. The chain has TRBV6-2 or TRBV6-3 and TRBJ2-2; 8 bases are shared with TRBD2. CDR1 is MNHEY, CDR2 SVGEGT, per germline. The CDR3 runs to 15 residues. Losses at the gene ends were 0 bases for V and 4 bases for J; bases not matched to a gene: 1. The CDR3 sequence is CASSYSGTSTGELFF. CDR3 coding DNA: TGTGCCAGCAGTTACTCCGGGACTAGCACCGGGGAGCTGTTTTTT.

V is TRBV4-1 and J is TRBJ1-5; D uncertain. The CDR3 is made up of 15 amino acids. Germline V CDR1 and CDR2: MGHRA, YSYEKL. Trimming stripped 1 base from V and 0 bases from J, with 7 bases between. The CDR3 coding sequence is TGCGCCAGCAGCCAAGGGGCCATTAGCAATCAGCCCCAGCATTTT. Translating gives CASSQGAISNQPQHF.